This T cell receptor (beta chain) was profiled in a study of cytotoxic CD8 clonotypes in ibrutinib-treated CLL (dated by TCRdb to about 2021). As for the study more broadly: The cohort had about a dozen relapsed/refractory and 15 treatment-naive patients; 17 to 18 were IGHV unmutated. Responses were partial in around 24 patients and complete in 2; after median around 65 months follow-up, roughly 15 stayed in remission and about twelve progressed. The response samples were drawn at a median of 12 months into treatment, with a range of roughly 6 to 36 months. Samples averaged 255,043 productive templates and some 96,000 productive rearrangements. Longitudinal samples were obtainable from about 30% of the 86 participants in the trial. Cryopreserved peripheral blood mononuclear cells were collected at three points: before therapy, at response, and at either sustained remission or disease progression. Patients were still on ibrutinib when every remission and progressive disease sample was collected. What the authors observed across the whole study: Baseline clonality exceeded that of age-matched healthy donors and correlated strongly with circulating CD8+ T-cell counts. Clonality increased at ibrutinib response, stayed stable in sustained remission, and fell back toward baseline at progression. Public clonotypes were rare and either shrank or stayed stable during treatment, and the rise in clonality at ibrutinib response reflected expansion of private clonotypes. Sampling times were not matched between patients in sustained remission and patients whose disease was progressing, and lymph node repertoires were not examined.

For TCR beta library preparation, approximately 1.9 micrograms of genomic DNA was extracted from cryopreserved PBMCs. Longitudinal blood samples from CLL patients receiving ibrutinib monotherapy were subjected to high-throughput TCR beta sequencing. The patients took part in an open-label, single-center phase 2 trial of ibrutinib monotherapy. The germline V gene encodes CDR1 SGHRS and CDR2 YFSETQ. The CDR3 has 16 amino acids, counting the end cysteine and phenylalanine. Left in the record is the CDR3 DNA by itself, 48 bases read in frame from the first base. V loses 7 bases at its end and J loses 3 bases; junction bases beyond the gene matches: 9. A MiSeq instrument was used for deep resolution sequencing, which targeted depths ranging from 1 in 1 million up to 1 in 200,000 T cells, with coverage averaging 10x for each clonotype. The immunoSEQ hsTCRB Kit was used to generate the TCR beta libraries. As for how the authors treated the data: Data were analyzed with ImmunoSEQ Data Assistant and ImmunoSEQ Analyzer, with V, D and J genes assigned per IMGT definitions. Clonality was computed as one minus normalized Shannon entropy of productive rearrangement frequencies, ranging from 0 to 1. Public clonotype analysis was restricted to overrepresented clonotypes comprising at least 0.05% of each patient's repertoire. Some 13 age-matched healthy donor repertoires from immuneACCESS were used as controls for clonality. TCRdb provides this immuneACCESS table in a form limited to in-frame rearrangements. Some clones are lacking; in checked studies, under half of them reflect an unresolved V gene, and why the rest are absent is not known. The DNA gave D and trimming, while V, J and clone size come from that table. This sample is represented by fewer than 400,000 clones; 67% of them were singletons. The ten largest clones represent roughly 6% of the sample.

Details on this clone: Its specific antigen is unknown. No much larger clonotype is one base removed from it; base qualities were not supplied.

Sequences were derived from PBMCs, sampled after 36 months of ibrutinib treatment. The clonotype comes from a human donor with chronic lymphocytic leukemia. Recombination linked TRBV5-1 to TRBJ2-2, and 10 bases in between align with TRBD1. At the DNA level, the sequence is TGCGCCAGCGTGGGCTCCGGGACAGGGGACACCGGGGAGCTGTTTTTT. It encodes CASVGSGTGDTGELFF.